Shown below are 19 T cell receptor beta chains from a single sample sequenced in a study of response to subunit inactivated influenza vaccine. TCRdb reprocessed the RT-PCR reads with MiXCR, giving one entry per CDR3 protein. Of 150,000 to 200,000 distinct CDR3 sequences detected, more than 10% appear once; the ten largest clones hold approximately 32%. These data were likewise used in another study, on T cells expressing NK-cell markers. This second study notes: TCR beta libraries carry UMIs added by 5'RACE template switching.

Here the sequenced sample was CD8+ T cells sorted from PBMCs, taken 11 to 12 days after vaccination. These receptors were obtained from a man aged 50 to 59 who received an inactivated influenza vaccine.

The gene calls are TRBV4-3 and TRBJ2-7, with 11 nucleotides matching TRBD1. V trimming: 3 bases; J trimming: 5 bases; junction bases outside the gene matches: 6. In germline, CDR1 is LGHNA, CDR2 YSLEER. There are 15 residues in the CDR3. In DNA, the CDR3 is TGCGCCAGCAGCCACTGGACAGGGGGCAGAGACGAGCAGTACTTC. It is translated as CASSHWTGGRDEQYF.

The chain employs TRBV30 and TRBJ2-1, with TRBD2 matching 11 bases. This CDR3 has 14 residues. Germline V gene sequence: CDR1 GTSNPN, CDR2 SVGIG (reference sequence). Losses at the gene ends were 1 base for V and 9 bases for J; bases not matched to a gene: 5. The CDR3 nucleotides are TGTGCCTGGAGTGGGATTAGCGGGGGGGGTGAGCAGTTCTTC. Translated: CAWSGISGGGEQFF.

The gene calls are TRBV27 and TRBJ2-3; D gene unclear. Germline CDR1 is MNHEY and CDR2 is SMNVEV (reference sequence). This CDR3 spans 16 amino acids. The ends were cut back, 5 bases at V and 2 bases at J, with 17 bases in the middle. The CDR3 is CASSTNVGIYTDTQYF. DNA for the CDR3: TGTGCCAGCAGTACTAACGTTGGAATCTACACAGATACGCAGTATTTT.

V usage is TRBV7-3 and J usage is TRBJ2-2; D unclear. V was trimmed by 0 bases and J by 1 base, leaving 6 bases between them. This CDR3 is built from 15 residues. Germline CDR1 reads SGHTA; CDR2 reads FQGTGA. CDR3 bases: TGTGCCAGCAGCTTAACGCCGGTGAACACCGGGGAGCTGTTTTTT. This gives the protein CASSLTPVNTGELFF.

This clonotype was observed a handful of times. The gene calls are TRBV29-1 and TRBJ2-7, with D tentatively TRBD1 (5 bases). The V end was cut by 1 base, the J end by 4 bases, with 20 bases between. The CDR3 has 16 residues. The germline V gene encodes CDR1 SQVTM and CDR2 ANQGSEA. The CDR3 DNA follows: TGCAGCGTTGAAGGTGTTCAGGAAGGGGCCCCTTACGAGCAGTACTTC. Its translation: CSVEGVQEGAPYEQYF.

The CDR3 sequence: CASSESSGGAYEQFF. The CDR3 DNA is TGCGCCAGCAGTGAGTCTAGCGGGGGGGCCTATGAGCAGTTCTTC. The V call is TRBV10-2, the J call TRBJ2-1; 11 bases fit TRBD2. This CDR3 comprises 15 residues. Trimming at V came to 0 bases and at J to 8 bases, leaving 3 bases not matched to a gene. Per the germline V gene, CDR1 is WSHSY and CDR2 is SAAADI.

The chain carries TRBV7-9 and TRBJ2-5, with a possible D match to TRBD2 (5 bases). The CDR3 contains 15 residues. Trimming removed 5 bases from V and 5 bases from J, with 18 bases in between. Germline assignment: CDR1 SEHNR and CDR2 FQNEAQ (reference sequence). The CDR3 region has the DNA TGTGCCAGCAGCCTCCGACTGGGAGCGTTTGAGACCCAGTACTTC. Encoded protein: CASSLRLGAFETQYF.

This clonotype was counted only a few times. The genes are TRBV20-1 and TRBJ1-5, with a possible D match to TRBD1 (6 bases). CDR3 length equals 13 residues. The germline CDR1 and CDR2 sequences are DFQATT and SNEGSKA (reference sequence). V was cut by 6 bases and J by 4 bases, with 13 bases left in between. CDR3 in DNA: TGCAGTGCGAGGGACATCCGGAATCAGCCCCAGCATTTT. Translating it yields CSARDIRNQPQHF.

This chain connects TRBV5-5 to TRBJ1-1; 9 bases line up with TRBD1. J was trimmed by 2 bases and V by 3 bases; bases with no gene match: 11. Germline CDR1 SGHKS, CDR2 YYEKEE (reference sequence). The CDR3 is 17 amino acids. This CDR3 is CASSSGQGPLSNTEAFF. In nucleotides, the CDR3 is TGTGCCAGCAGCTCGGGACAGGGTCCCCTATCCAACACTGAAGCTTTCTTT.

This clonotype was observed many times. CDR3: CASSSGTGELLSTEAFF. As DNA, the CDR3 is TGTGCCAGCAGCTCAGGGACAGGGGAGCTCCTGAGCACTGAAGCTTTCTTT. The chain combines TRBV7-9 with TRBJ1-1; 10 nucleotides match TRBD1. V shed 4 bases and J 4 bases; nucleotides not matched to a gene: 12. The CDR3 length is 17 residues. Germline loops: CDR1 SEHNR, CDR2 FQNEAQ (reference sequence).

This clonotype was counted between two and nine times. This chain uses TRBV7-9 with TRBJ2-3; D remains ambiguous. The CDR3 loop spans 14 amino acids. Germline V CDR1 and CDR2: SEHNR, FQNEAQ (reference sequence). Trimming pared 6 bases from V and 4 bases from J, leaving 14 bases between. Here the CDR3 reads CASSSSTYPDTQYF. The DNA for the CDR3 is TGTGCCAGCAGTTCTTCTACATATCCAGATACGCAGTATTTT.

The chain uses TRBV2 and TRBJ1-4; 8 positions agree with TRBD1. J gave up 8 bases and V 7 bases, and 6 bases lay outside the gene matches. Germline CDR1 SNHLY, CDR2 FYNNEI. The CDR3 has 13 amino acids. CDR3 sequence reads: CASNRGWTEKLFF. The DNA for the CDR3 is TGTGCCAGCAACAGGGGGTGGACAGAAAAACTGTTTTTT. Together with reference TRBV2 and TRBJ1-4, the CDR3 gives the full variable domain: EPEVTQTPSHQVTQMGQEVILRCVPISNHLYFYWYRQILGQKVEFLVSFYNNEISEKSEIFDDQFSVERPDGSNFTLKIRSTKLEDSAMYFCASNRGWTEKLFFGSGTQLSVL.

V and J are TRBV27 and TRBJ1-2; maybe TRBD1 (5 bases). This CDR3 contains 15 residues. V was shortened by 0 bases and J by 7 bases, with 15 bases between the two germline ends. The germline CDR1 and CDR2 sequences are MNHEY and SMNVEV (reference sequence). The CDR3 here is CASSLSSGGIGGYTF. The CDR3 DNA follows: TGTGCCAGCAGTTTATCGTCGGGGGGAATAGGTGGCTACACCTTC.

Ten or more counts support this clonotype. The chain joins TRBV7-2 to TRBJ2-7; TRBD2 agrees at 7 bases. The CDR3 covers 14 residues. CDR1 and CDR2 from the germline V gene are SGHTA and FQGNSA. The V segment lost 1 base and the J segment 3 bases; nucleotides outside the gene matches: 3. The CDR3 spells CASSLGLADYEQYF. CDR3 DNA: TGTGCCAGCAGCTTAGGACTAGCAGACTACGAGCAGTACTTC.

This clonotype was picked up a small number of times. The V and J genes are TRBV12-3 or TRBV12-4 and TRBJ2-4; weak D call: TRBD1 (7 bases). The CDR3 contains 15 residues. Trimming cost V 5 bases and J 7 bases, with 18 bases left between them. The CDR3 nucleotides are TGTGCCAGCAGTCCCGAGACAGGGAGGTGGAACATTCAGTACTTC. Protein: CASSPETGRWNIQYF.

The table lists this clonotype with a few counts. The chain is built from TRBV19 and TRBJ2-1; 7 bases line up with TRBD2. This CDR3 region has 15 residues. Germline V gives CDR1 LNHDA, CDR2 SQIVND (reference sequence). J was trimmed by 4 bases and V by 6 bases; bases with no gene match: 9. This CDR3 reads CASRTGGGGYNEQFF. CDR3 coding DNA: TGTGCCAGTAGAACTGGTGGGGGGGGGTACAATGAGCAGTTCTTC.

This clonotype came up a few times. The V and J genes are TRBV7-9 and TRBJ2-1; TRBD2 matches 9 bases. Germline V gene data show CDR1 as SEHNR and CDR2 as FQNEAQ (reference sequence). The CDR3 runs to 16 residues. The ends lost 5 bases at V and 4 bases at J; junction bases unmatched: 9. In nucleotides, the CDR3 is TGTGCCAGCAGCCGACGTAGCGGGAGTGCGTACAATGAGCAGTTCTTC. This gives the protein CASSRRSGSAYNEQFF.

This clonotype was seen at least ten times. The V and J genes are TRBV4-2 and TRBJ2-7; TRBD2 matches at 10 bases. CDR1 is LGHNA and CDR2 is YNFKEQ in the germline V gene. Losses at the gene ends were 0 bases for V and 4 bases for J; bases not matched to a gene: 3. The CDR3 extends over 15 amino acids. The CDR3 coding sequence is TGTGCCAGCAGCCAAGAAGCGGGAGGGCTGTACGAGCAGTACTTC. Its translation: CASSQEAGGLYEQYF.

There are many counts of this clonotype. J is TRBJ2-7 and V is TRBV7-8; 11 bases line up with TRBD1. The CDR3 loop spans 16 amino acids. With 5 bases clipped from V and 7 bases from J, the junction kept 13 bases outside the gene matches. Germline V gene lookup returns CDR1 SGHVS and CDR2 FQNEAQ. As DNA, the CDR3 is TGTGCCAGCAGCCCCCTACCTGGACAGGGGGCGCGTGAGCAGTACTTC. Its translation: CASSPLPGQGAREQYF. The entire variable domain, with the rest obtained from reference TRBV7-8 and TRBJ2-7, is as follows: GAGVSQSPRYKVAKRGQDVALRCDPISGHVSLFWYQQALGQGPEFLTYFQNEAQLDKSGLPSDRFFAERPEGSVSTLKIQRTQQEDSAVYLCASSPLPGQGAREQYFGPGTRLTVT.